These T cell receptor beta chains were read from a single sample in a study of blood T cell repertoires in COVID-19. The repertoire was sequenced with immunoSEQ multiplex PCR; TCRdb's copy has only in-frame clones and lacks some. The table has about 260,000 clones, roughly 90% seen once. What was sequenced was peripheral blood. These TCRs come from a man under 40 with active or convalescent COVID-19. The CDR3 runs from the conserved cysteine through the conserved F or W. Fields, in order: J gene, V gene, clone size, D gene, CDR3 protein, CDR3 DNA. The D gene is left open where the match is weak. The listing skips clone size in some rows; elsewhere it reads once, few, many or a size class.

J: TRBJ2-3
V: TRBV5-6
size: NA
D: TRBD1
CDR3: CASSLADRGLTDTQYF
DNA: TGTGCCAGCAGCTTGGCCGACAGGGGGCTAACAGATACGCAGTATTTT

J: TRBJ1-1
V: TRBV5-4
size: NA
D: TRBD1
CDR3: CASSRTGGLVEAFF
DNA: TGTGCCAGCAGCAGGACAGGGGGGCTTGTTGAAGCTTTCTTT

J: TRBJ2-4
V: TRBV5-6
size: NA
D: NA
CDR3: CASSPTGFSKNIQYF
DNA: TGTGCCAGCAGCCCGACAGGCTTTAGCAAAAACATTCAGTACTTC

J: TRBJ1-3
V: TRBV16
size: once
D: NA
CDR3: CASSQSGGGTIYF
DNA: TGTGCCAGCAGCCAATCCGGAGGTGGCACCATATATTTT

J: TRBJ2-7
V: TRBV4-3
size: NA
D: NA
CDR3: CASSQDRGITYEQYF
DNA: TGCGCCAGCAGCCAAGATAGGGGAATCACCTACGAGCAGTACTTC

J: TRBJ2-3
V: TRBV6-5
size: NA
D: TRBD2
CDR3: CASTSGSTDTQYF
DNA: TGTGCCAGCACTAGCGGAAGCACAGATACGCAGTATTTT

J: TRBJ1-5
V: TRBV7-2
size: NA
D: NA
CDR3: CASSLEQGNQPQHF
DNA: TGTGCCAGCAGCTTAGAACAGGGCAATCAGCCCCAGCATTTT

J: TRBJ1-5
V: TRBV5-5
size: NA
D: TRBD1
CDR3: CASSLNYGTAGNQPQHF
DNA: TGTGCCAGCAGCTTAAATTACGGGACAGCTGGAAATCAGCCCCAGCATTTT

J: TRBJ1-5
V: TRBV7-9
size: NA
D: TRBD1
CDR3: CASSPGQGVGQPQHF
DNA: TGTGCCAGCAGCCCAGGACAGGGAGTAGGCCAGCCCCAGCATTTT

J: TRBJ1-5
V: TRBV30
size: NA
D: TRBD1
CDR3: CAWDKGTVSNQPQHF
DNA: TGTGCCTGGGATAAGGGGACAGTTAGCAATCAGCCCCAGCATTTT

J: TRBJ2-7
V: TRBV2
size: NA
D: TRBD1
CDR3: CASRGQVGRQYF
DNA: TGTGCCAGCAGGGGACAGGTCGGAAGGCAGTACTTC

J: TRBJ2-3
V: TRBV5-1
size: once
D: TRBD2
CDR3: CASSLVAGQTDTQYF
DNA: TGCGCCAGCAGCTTGGTAGCGGGGCAAACAGATACGCAGTATTTT

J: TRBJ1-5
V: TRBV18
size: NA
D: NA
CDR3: CASSVQIDQPQHF
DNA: TGTGCCAGCTCAGTGCAGATTGATCAGCCCCAGCATTTT

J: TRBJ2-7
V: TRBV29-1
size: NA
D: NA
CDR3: CSVRSGGSYEQYF
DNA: TGCAGCGTTAGATCAGGAGGCTCCTACGAGCAGTACTTC

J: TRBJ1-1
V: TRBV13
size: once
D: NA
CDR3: CASSLQGLGNTEAFF
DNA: TGTGCCAGCAGCTTACAGGGGTTGGGGAACACTGAAGCTTTCTTT

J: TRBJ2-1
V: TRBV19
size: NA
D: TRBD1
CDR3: CASSDTRDSIYNEQFF
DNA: TGTGCCAGTAGTGATACACGGGACAGCATCTACAATGAGCAGTTCTTC

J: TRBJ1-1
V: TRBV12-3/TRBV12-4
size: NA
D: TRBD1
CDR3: CASTGTGSAEAFF
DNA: TGTGCCAGCACGGGGACAGGGTCGGCTGAAGCTTTCTTT

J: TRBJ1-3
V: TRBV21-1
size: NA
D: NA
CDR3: CASSKEDSLPDTIYF
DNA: TGTGCCAGCAGCAAAGAGGACAGTCTACCGGACACCATATATTTT

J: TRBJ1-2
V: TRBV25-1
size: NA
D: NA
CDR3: CASSELDDRQGRDGYTF
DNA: TGTGCCAGCAGTGAATTAGATGACCGGCAGGGGCGAGATGGCTACACCTTC

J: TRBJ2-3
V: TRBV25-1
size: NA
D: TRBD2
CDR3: CASSEYVGGAADTQYF
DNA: TGTGCCAGCAGTGAATATGTCGGGGGGGCGGCAGATACGCAGTATTTT

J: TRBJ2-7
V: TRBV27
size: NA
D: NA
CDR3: CASSLSWARRYEQYF
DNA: TGTGCCAGCAGTTTATCATGGGCGAGAAGGTACGAGCAGTACTTC

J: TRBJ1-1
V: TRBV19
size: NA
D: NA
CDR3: CASSISEGWTEAFF
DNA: TGTGCCAGTAGTATATCGGAGGGCTGGACTGAAGCTTTCTTT

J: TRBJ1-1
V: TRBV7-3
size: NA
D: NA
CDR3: CASSPPAGGGVRWTEAFF
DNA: TGTGCCAGCAGCCCCCCGGCGGGGGGTGGGGTGAGGTGGACTGAAGCTTTCTTT

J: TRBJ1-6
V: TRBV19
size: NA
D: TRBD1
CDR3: CASSPWDSGNSPLHF
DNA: TGTGCCAGTAGTCCCTGGGACAGTGGTAATTCACCCCTCCACTTT

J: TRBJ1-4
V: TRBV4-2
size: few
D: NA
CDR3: CASSAQGSREKLFF
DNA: TGTGCCAGCAGCGCACAGGGATCTCGTGAAAAACTGTTTTTT

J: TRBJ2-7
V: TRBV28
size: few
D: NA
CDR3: CASRTGRPYEQYF
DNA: TGTGCCAGCAGGACAGGGAGGCCCTACGAGCAGTACTTC

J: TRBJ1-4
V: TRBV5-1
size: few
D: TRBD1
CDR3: CASSRGMGQGLDEKLFF
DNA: TGCGCCAGCAGCCGAGGGATGGGACAGGGGTTAGATGAAAAACTGTTTTTT